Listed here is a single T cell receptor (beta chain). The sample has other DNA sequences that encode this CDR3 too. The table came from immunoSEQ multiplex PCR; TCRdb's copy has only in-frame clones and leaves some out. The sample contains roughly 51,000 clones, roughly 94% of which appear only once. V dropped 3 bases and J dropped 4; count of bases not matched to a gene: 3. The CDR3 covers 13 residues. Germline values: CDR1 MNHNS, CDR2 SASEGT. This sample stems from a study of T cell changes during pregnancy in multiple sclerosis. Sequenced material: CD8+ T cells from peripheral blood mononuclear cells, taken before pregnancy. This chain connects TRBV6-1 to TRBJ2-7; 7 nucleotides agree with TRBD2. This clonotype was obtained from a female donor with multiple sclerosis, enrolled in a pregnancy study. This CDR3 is CASSEGGSYEQYF. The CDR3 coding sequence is TGTGCCAGCAGTGAGGGCGGGAGTTACGAGCAGTACTTC.